This T cell receptor beta chain originates from a study of identical twins. Trimming removed 3 bases from V and 7 bases from J, with 9 bases in between. This CDR3 contains 12 residues. TCRdb reanalysed the 5' RACE reads using MiXCR and keeps one entry per CDR3 protein. The table has roughly 1,500,000 distinct CDR3 sequences, roughly 35% seen once. Only a few counts were recorded for this clonotype. The chain is built from TRBV12-3 or TRBV12-4 and TRBJ1-2, with D unresolved. The receptor was isolated from a newborn girl in good health. Sequenced: cord blood. The CDR3 here is CASSFLVGGYTF. The CDR3 coding sequence is TGTGCCAGCAGTTTTTTAGTGGGTGGCTACACCTTC.